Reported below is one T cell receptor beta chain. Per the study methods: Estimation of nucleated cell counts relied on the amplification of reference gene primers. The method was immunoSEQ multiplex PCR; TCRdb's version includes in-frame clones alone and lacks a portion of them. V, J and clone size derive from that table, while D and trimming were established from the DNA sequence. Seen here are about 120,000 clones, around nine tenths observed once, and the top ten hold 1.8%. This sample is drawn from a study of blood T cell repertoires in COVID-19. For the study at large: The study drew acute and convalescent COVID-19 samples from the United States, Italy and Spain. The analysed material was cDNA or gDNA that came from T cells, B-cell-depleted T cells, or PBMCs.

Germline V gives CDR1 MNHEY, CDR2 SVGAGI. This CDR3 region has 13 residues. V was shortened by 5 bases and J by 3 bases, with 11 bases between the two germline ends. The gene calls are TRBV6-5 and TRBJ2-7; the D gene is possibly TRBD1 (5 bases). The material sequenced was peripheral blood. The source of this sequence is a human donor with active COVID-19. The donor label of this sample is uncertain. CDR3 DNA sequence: TGTGCCAGCAGTAGACAGCCTGACTACGAGCAGTACTTC. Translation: CASSRQPDYEQYF.